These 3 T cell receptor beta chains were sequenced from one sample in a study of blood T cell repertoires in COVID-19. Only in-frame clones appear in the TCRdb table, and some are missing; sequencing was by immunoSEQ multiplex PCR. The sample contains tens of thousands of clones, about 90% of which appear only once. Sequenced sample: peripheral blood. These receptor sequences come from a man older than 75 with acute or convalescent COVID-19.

This CDR3 is CANRGGTSVGYTF. CDR3 sequence (DNA): TGTGCCAACAGGGGGGGGACCTCGGTTGGCTACACCTTC. This sequence joins TRBV6-5 and TRBJ1-2; TRBD1 matches at 8 bases. This CDR3 comprises 13 residues. Germline values: CDR1 MNHEY, CDR2 SVGAGI. Trimming at V came to 10 bases and at J to 7 bases, leaving 11 bases not matched to a gene.

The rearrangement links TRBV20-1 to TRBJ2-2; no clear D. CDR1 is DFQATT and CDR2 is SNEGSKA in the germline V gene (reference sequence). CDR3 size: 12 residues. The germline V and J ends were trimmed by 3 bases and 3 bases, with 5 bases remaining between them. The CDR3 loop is CSASADTGELFF. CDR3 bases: TGCAGTGCTAGTGCTGACACCGGGGAGCTGTTTTTT.

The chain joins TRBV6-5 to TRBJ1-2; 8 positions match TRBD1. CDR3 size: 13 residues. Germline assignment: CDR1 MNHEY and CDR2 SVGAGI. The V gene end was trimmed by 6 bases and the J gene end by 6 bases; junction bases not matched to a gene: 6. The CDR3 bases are TGTGCCAGCAGCCTTGGACAGGGTGATGGCTACACCTTC. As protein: CASSLGQGDGYTF.